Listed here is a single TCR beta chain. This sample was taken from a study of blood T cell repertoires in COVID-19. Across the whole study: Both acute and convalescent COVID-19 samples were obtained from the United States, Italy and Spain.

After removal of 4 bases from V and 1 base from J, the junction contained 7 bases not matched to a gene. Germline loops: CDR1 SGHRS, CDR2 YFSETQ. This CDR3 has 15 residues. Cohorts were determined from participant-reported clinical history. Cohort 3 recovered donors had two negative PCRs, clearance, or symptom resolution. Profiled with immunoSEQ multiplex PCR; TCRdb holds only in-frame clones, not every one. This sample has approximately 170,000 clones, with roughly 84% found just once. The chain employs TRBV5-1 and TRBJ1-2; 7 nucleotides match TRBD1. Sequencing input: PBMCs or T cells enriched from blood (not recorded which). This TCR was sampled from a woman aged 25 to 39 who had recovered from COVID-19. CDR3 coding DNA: TGCGCCAGCAGCCCCGCCGGGACAGTTAACTATGGCTACACCTTC. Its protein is CASSPAGTVNYGYTF. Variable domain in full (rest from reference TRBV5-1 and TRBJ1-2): KAGVTQTPRYLIKTRGQQVTLSCSPISGHRSVSWYQQTPGQGLQFLFEYFSETQRNKGNFPGRFSGRQFSNSRSEMNVSTLELGDSALYLCASSPAGTVNYGYTFGSGTRLTVV.